This entry lists 29 T cell receptor beta chains sequenced from one sample in a study of Ad26.COV2.S vaccination and SARS-CoV-2 variants. Sequencing used immunoSEQ multiplex PCR; TCRdb keeps in-frame clones, though not all of them. This sample has tens of thousands of clones, with roughly 84% found just once. Sequenced here: peripheral blood, sampled after recovery from COVID-19. The receptors were gathered from a human donor who had recovered from COVID-19.

This clone has just a few counts. The chain recombines TRBV5-4 with TRBJ2-2; 9 bases line up with TRBD1. The ends lost 4 bases at V and 5 bases at J; junction bases unmatched: 9. Germline V gene data show CDR1 as SGHNT and CDR2 as YYREEE (reference sequence). CDR3 size: 16 residues. This CDR3 is CASSPPRTGVTGELFF. In DNA, the CDR3 is TGTGCCAGCAGCCCACCAAGGACAGGGGTAACCGGGGAGCTGTTTTTT.

This chain uses TRBV2 with TRBJ2-2; TRBD1 matches at 7 bases. CDR1 and CDR2 from the germline V gene are SNHLY and FYNNEI. V lost 6 bases to trimming and J lost 6 bases; unmatched junction nucleotides: 4. The CDR3 contains 13 residues. The CDR3 loop is CASRVDRAGELFF. The CDR3 DNA reads as TGTGCCAGCAGAGTAGACAGGGCCGGGGAGCTGTTTTTT.

The rearrangement uses TRBV3-1 (or the pseudogene TRBV3-2) and TRBJ1-2; perhaps TRBD1 as D (5 bases). This CDR3 is built from 16 residues. Germline lookup yields CDR1 LGHDT and CDR2 YNNKEL (reference sequence). Trimming removed 4 bases at V and 4 bases at J, with 19 bases between. The CDR3 is CASSPISQTGGYGYTF. Written as DNA, the CDR3 is TGTGCCAGCAGCCCGATCTCCCAGACGGGGGGCTATGGCTACACCTTC.

V and J are TRBV7-2 and TRBJ2-2; TRBD2 matches at 13 bases. The V gene's germline CDR1 is SGHTA and CDR2 FQGNSA. The CDR3 consists of 19 residues. Germline trimming cut 5 bases from V and 6 bases from J; bases unmatched to any gene: 15. The CDR3 sequence: CASSAPWTSGRRLAGELFF. CDR3 sequence (DNA): TGTGCCAGCAGCGCCCCCTGGACTAGCGGGAGACGCTTGGCCGGGGAGCTGTTTTTT.

The chain carries TRBV6-2 or TRBV6-3 and TRBJ2-2; maybe TRBD2 (6 bases). V lost 6 bases to trimming and J lost 3 bases, with 17 bases between them. CDR1 and CDR2 from the germline V gene are MNHEY and SVGEGT. This CDR3 is built from 16 residues. The CDR3 is CASSLDGGRHTGELFF. The CDR3 region has the DNA TGTGCCAGCAGCCTCGACGGGGGTAGGCACACCGGGGAGCTGTTTTTT.

This chain links TRBV24-1 with TRBJ2-5; possibly TRBD2 for D (5 bases). Looked up from germline, CDR1 is KGHDR and CDR2 is SFDVKD. V was pared by 8 bases and J by 2 bases, with 8 bases between. This CDR3 region has 12 residues. CDR3 coding DNA: TGTGCCACCACTAGGGAGCAAGAGACCCAGTACTTC. Its translation: CATTREQETQYF.

J is TRBJ1-2 and V is TRBV7-9, with D possibly TRBD1 on 5 matching bases. V was clipped by 3 bases and J by 3 bases, with 8 bases between them. This CDR3 contains 13 residues. Germline V gene sequence: CDR1 SEHNR, CDR2 FQNEAQ (reference sequence). This CDR3 is CASSLGPDYGYTF. The CDR3 region has the DNA TGTGCCAGCAGCTTGGGGCCGGACTATGGCTACACCTTC. Using reference TRBV7-9 and TRBJ1-2 for the parts outside the CDR3, the full variable domain is DTGVSQNPRHKITKRGQNVTFRCDPISEHNRLYWYRQTLGQGPEFLTYFQNEAQLEKSRLLSDRFSAERPKGSFSTLEIQRTEQGDSAMYLCASSLGPDYGYTFGSGTRLTVV.

The V gene is TRBV18, the J gene TRBJ1-2, with TRBD1 matching 8 bases. The CDR3 loop spans 18 amino acids. Losses at the gene ends were 3 bases for V and 5 bases for J; bases not matched to a gene: 17. Per the germline V gene, CDR1 is KGHSH and CDR2 is LQKENI. CDR3 amino acids: CASSPVPGQVGSQYGYTF. As DNA, the CDR3 is TGTGCCAGCTCACCTGTCCCGGGACAGGTTGGGTCTCAATATGGCTACACCTTC.

The rearrangement joins TRBV5-1 to TRBJ2-3, with D perhaps matching TRBD2 (5 bases). CDR1 and CDR2 from the germline V gene are SGHRS and YFSETQ. The CDR3 contains 13 residues. V lost 0 bases and J lost 13, with 15 bases in between. CDR3 bases: TGCGCCAGCAGCTTGGCGGACGGGATGAGGAAGTATTTT. This translates into CASSLADGMRKYF.

The chain couples TRBV5-4 to TRBJ1-2; D call uncertain. The CDR3 is 12 residues long. V shed 5 bases and J shed 8 bases, with 13 bases lying between them. The germline V gene encodes CDR1 SGHNT and CDR2 YYREEE (reference sequence). The CDR3: CASSTGSFGYTF. The DNA of the CDR3 is TGTGCCAGCAGTACGGGGTCCTTCGGCTACACCTTC.

The genes are TRBV19 and TRBJ2-7; 12 nucleotides align to TRBD1. Germline V CDR1 and CDR2: LNHDA, SQIVND (reference sequence). The trim removed 5 bases at V and 6 bases at J, leaving 2 bases unmatched. CDR3 length equals 13 residues. For the CDR3, the DNA is TGTGCCAGTAGTTGGGGACAGGGGGCCGAGCAGTACTTC. It yields the protein CASSWGQGAEQYF.

This sequence joins TRBV5-6 and TRBJ1-2; D uncertain. From germline, CDR1 is SGHDT and CDR2 YYEEEE. V lost 3 bases to trimming and J lost 4 bases, with 13 bases between them. The CDR3 spans 14 residues. The CDR3 loop reads CASSSRTSSYGYTF. The DNA for the CDR3 is TGTGCCAGCAGCTCCCGGACTTCCTCCTATGGCTACACCTTC.

The chain has TRBV27 and TRBJ2-7; the match to TRBD1 covers 7 bases. CDR1 and CDR2 from the germline V gene are MNHEY and SMNVEV (reference sequence). The CDR3 runs 15 residues. V gave up 6 bases and J gave up 4 bases; unmatched junction bases: 12. CDR3 in DNA: TGTGCCAGCAGCTGGAAACAGGGGAATGGGTACGAGCAGTACGTC. This sequence encodes CASSWKQGNGYEQYV.

The chain joins TRBV10-3 to TRBJ1-2; TRBD1 is a possible D gene (6 bases). CDR1 ENHRY and CDR2 SYGVKD come from the germline V gene. The CDR3 consists of 12 residues. V lost 4 bases to trimming and J lost 8 bases, with 11 bases between them. CDR3 DNA sequence: TGTGCCATCAGTGCCAACAGGGAGGGCTACACCTTC. The encoded protein is CAISANREGYTF.

The V call is TRBV12-3 or TRBV12-4, the J call TRBJ1-1; TRBD1 might be the D (5 bases). The CDR3 has 12 amino acids. V lost 3 bases to trimming and J lost 11 bases, with 13 bases between them. The DNA for the CDR3 is TGTGCCAGCAGTTTCCCGGGGCTGGGGGCTTTCTTT. Translation gives CASSFPGLGAFF.

This rearrangement joins TRBV5-1 to TRBJ1-1, with 9 bases identical to TRBD1. V lost 0 bases and J lost 3; bases outside the gene matches: 3. This CDR3 contains 15 residues. Germline values: CDR1 SGHRS, CDR2 YFSETQ. This chain's CDR3 is CASSLARDRDTEAFF. In nucleotides, the CDR3 is TGCGCCAGCAGCTTGGCCCGGGACAGGGACACTGAAGCTTTCTTT.

The chain uses TRBV7-8 and TRBJ1-2; no clear D. The germline V gene has CDR1 SGHVS and CDR2 FQNEAQ. Trimming removed 0 bases from V and 8 bases from J, with 13 bases in between. There are 14 residues in the CDR3. The CDR3 region has the DNA TGTGCCAGCAGCTTAGCCTTACACAAGCGGGGCTACACCTTC. It encodes CASSLALHKRGYTF.

DNA for the CDR3: TGTGCCAGCCGGTTAGGGGGTAGCACTGAAGCTTTCTTT. Its protein is CASRLGGSTEAFF. The rearrangement joins TRBV6-5 to TRBJ1-1, with a tentative D call TRBD1 (6 bases). The V gene lost 8 bases and the J gene lost 4 bases, with 14 bases spanning the gap. Germline loops: CDR1 MNHEY, CDR2 SVGAGI. The CDR3 has 13 residues.

The V and J genes are TRBV2 and TRBJ1-1; 7 bases are a match to TRBD1. The CDR3 has 12 amino acids. CDR1 is SNHLY, CDR2 FYNNEI, per germline. J lost 6 bases, V lost 6 bases, and 4 bases had no gene match. CDR3 sequence reads: CASRQGTSEAFF. Here the CDR3 DNA reads TGTGCCAGCAGACAGGGGACCTCTGAAGCTTTCTTT.

The V gene is TRBV19, the J gene TRBJ1-4; D gene uncertain. V was shortened by 5 bases and J by 1 base, with 8 bases between the two germline ends. CDR3 length: 14 amino acids. Germline-derived CDR1 and CDR2 are LNHDA and SQIVND (reference sequence). The CDR3 loop reads CASSGRKTNEKLFF. CDR3 coding DNA: TGTGCCAGTAGTGGGCGGAAAACTAATGAAAAACTGTTTTTT.

The rearrangement uses TRBV4-1 and TRBJ2-1; 7 bases fit TRBD2. Germline CDR1 is MGHRA and CDR2 is YSYEKL. Unmatched junction bases numbered 4, after V lost 2 bases and J lost 3 bases. The CDR3 is made up of 15 amino acids. CDR3 loop: CASSQLREGYNEQFF. The CDR3 DNA is TGCGCCAGCAGCCAACTCAGGGAGGGCTACAATGAGCAGTTCTTC.

The chain joins TRBV7-9 to TRBJ1-1, with TRBD1 identical over 7 bases. Trimming took 8 bases from V and 5 from J; bases not matched to a gene: 8. The CDR3 runs to 13 residues. In germline, CDR1 is SEHNR, CDR2 FQNEAQ (reference sequence). The chain's CDR3 is CASEGQLGTEAFF. In DNA form, the CDR3 reads TGTGCCAGCGAGGGACAGCTCGGGACTGAAGCTTTCTTT.

The J gene is TRBJ1-2, the V gene TRBV5-1; a possible D gene is TRBD1 (5 bases). The V gene's germline CDR1 is SGHRS and CDR2 YFSETQ. Deletions cut 2 bases from V and 6 bases from J, with 11 bases between. This CDR3 region has 13 residues. The CDR3 DNA reads as TGCGCCAGCAGCTTAGGGGATCGGAATGGCTACACCTTC. Amino acid sequence: CASSLGDRNGYTF.

The chain recombines TRBV7-2 with TRBJ1-4; the D gene is possibly TRBD1 (5 bases). This CDR3 has 15 amino acids. Germline CDR1 reads SGHTA; CDR2 reads FQGNSA. Trimming pared 5 bases from V and 8 bases from J, leaving 18 bases between. CDR3 sequence (DNA): TGTGCCAGCAGCCAGCTGGGAGGGGTGGGGGAAAAACTGTTTTTT. Translating it yields CASSQLGGVGEKLFF.

The V and J genes are TRBV21-1 and TRBJ2-3. TRBV21-1 is reported as a pseudogene. This CDR3 has 16 amino acids. DNA of the CDR3: TGTGCCAGCAGCAACCCAAAGGACCCCAGCTCGGTAACGCAGTATTTT. Amino acids: CASSNPKDPSSVTQYF.

Here the CDR3 reads CASSAQGKDGYTF. DNA of the CDR3: TGTGCCAGTAGTGCACAGGGTAAGGATGGCTACACCTTC. The J gene is TRBJ1-2, the V gene TRBV19, with D perhaps TRBD1 (6 bases). Trimming left V 5 bases short and J 6 bases short, with 13 bases between. Germline loops: CDR1 LNHDA, CDR2 SQIVND (reference sequence). This CDR3 spans 13 amino acids.

The V call is TRBV28, the J call TRBJ1-1; no clear D gene. Germline CDR1 and CDR2: MDHEN and SYDVKM. Between the trimmed V and J ends, which lost 5 bases and 1 base, there was a span of 8 bases. The CDR3 has 13 residues. CDR3 region: CASSGRPNTEAFF. In DNA form, the CDR3 reads TGTGCCAGCAGTGGACGGCCGAACACTGAAGCTTTCTTT.

V and J are TRBV12-3 or TRBV12-4 and TRBJ2-7; maybe TRBD2 (5 bases). This CDR3 spans 13 amino acids. V was pared by 7 bases and J by 0 bases, with 10 bases between. The CDR3 protein is CASNMGSSYEQYF. The CDR3 DNA reads TGTGCCAGCAACATGGGGAGCTCCTACGAGCAGTACTTC.

The chain uses TRBV25-1 and TRBJ2-2, with 8 nucleotides matching TRBD2. Per the germline V gene, CDR1 is MGHDK and CDR2 is SYGVNS. Trimming cost V 5 bases and J 0 bases; bases outside gene matches: 5. The CDR3 totals 16 residues. CDR3 DNA sequence: TGTGCCAGCAGTAAGACTAGCGCCCCGAACACCGGGGAGCTGTTTTTT. It encodes CASSKTSAPNTGELFF.